One and the same sample provided the 24 T cell receptor beta chains below, sequenced in a study of regulatory T cells in long-lasting Graves disease. Time point denoted: persistent/refractory GD, antithyroid drugs over 5 years with positive TRAb. After RNA was extracted from PBMCs, the TCR library was made from it. Building the TCR beta libraries relied on iRepertoire HTBI primers, and CDR3 regions underwent Arm-PCR. Using its own MiXCR run on the multiplex PCR reads, TCRdb lists one record per CDR3 protein. The sample consists of fewer than 450,000 distinct CDR3 sequences, 20% to 30% of them appearing once. The sample consisted of peripheral blood mononuclear cells (PBMCs), taken when the disease was refractory, from a patient treated with antithyroid drugs. Source of these receptors: a female donor with Graves disease.

About this clonotype itself: This may be a read error, as it is one base from a much larger clone. V and J are TRBV2 and TRBJ2-2; D is possibly TRBD1 (5 bases). The CDR3 contains 14 residues. Per germline, CDR1 SNHLY and CDR2 FYNNEI. DNA of the CDR3: TGTGCCAGCGGTGAAGCAGGGCACACCGGGGAGCTGTTTTTT. Translating gives CASGEAGHTGELFF.

The sample holds a few counts of this clonotype. In DNA, the CDR3 is TGTGCCAGCAGTTCACCCCCTAGCGGGAGGGCTGGGGCCAACGTCCTGACTTTC. This gives the protein CASSSPPSGRAGANVLTF. The V call is TRBV12-3 or TRBV12-4, the J call TRBJ2-6; 12 bases match TRBD2. The CDR3 is 18 amino acids. V trimming: 4 bases; J trimming: 2 bases; junction bases outside the gene matches: 6.

V is TRBV28 and J is TRBJ2-3; D perhaps matches TRBD2 (6 bases). This CDR3 has 14 residues. Germline V gene sequence: CDR1 MDHEN, CDR2 SYDVKM. The V end lost 11 bases, the J end lost 0 bases, and 15 bases lay between the germline ends. The CDR3 loop reads CAGKASGSTDTQYF. DNA of the CDR3: TGTGCCGGCAAGGCGAGCGGGAGCACAGATACGCAGTATTTT.

This clonotype was seen only a few times. V usage is TRBV20-1 and J usage is TRBJ1-6; no definite D call. Germline loops: CDR1 DFQATT, CDR2 SNEGSKA (reference sequence). V gave up 3 bases and J gave up 5 bases, with 2 bases separating them. This CDR3 region has 11 residues. CDR3: CSARNNSPLHF. The CDR3 DNA reads TGCAGTGCTAGGAATAATTCACCCCTCCACTTT.

This clonotype was counted many times. This chain uses TRBV20-1 with TRBJ2-7; D perhaps matches TRBD2 (5 bases). Germline V CDR1 and CDR2: DFQATT, SNEGSKA (reference sequence). The CDR3 is made up of 14 amino acids. V was pared by 0 bases and J by 2 bases, with 11 bases between. CDR3 DNA sequence: TGCAGTGCTAGAGATCCGGGCGGGCCCTACGAGCAGTACTTC. This translates into CSARDPGGPYEQYF.

The V call is TRBV20-1, the J call TRBJ1-5, with D possibly matching TRBD1 (5 bases). V was cut by 5 bases and J by 1 base, with 12 bases left in between. Germline V gives CDR1 DFQATT, CDR2 SNEGSKA (reference sequence). The CDR3 covers 14 residues. CDR3 in DNA: TGCAGTGCTCGGGACGTACGGAGCAATCAGCCCCAGCATTTT. This gives the protein CSARDVRSNQPQHF.

This clonotype was seen a handful of times. This chain joins TRBV20-1 and TRBJ2-7; 12 positions agree with TRBD1. From germline, CDR1 is DFQATT and CDR2 SNEGSKA (reference sequence). With 6 bases clipped from V and 6 bases from J, the junction kept 9 bases outside the gene matches. This CDR3 contains 14 residues. Written as DNA, the CDR3 is TGCAGTGCGGAAGCGGGGACAGGGGGCACCGAGCAGTACTTC. Translation gives CSAEAGTGGTEQYF.

The V call is TRBV27, the J call TRBJ1-3, with D uncertain. Germline loops: CDR1 MNHEY, CDR2 SMNVEV (reference sequence). The CDR3 has 13 amino acids. V was pared by 0 bases and J by 4 bases, with 4 bases between. CDR3 sequence (DNA): TGTGCCAGCAGTTTATCGGGAGGAAACACCATATATTTT. It encodes CASSLSGGNTIYF.

This clonotype was counted at least ten times. V usage is TRBV20-1 and J usage is TRBJ1-1; D unclear. CDR3 length equals 15 residues. Germline CDR1 is DFQATT and CDR2 is SNEGSKA (reference sequence). V was pared by 0 bases and J by 4 bases, with 15 bases between. The CDR3 spells CSARDSRSDRTEAFF. Written as DNA, the CDR3 is TGCAGTGCTAGAGATTCGCGGTCAGACCGCACTGAAGCTTTCTTT.

This clonotype was seen more than once but under ten times. The chain is built from TRBV5-6 and TRBJ2-5, with TRBD1 matching 8 bases. Germline V gene sequence: CDR1 SGHDT, CDR2 YYEEEE. CDR3 length equals 15 residues. V was pared by 4 bases and J by 5 bases, with 10 bases of the junction left unmatched. CDR3 sequence reads: CASSAAGTGVETQYF. CDR3 bases: TGTGCCAGCAGCGCGGCCGGGACAGGTGTGGAGACCCAGTACTTC. The full variable domain, completed using reference TRBV5-6 and TRBJ2-5, is DAGVTQSPTHLIKTRGQQVTLRCSPKSGHDTVSWYQQALGQGPQFIFQYYEEEERQRGNFPDRFSGHQFPNYSSELNVNALLLGDSALYLCASSAAGTGVETQYFGPGTRLLVL.

In its sample, this clonotype was seen a few times. The chain has TRBV7-3 and TRBJ2-5, with 9 positions matching TRBD2. The better agreement between TRBJ2-3 and the DNA end casts doubt on the J call. This CDR3 spans 14 amino acids. Germline values: CDR1 SGHTA, CDR2 FQGTGA. CDR3 in amino acids: CASSAQREANTQYF. CDR3 in DNA: TGTGCCAGCAGTGCCCAGCGGGAGGCGAATACGCAGTATTTT.

The rearrangement uses TRBV5-1 and TRBJ2-1; 14 bases are a match to TRBD2. The CDR3 extends over 15 amino acids. CDR1 and CDR2 (germline): SGHRS, YFSETQ. V shed 1 base and J 7 bases; nucleotides not matched to a gene: 1. CDR3 residues: CASSLWTSGRNEQFF. The DNA for the CDR3 is TGCGCCAGCAGCTTGTGGACTAGCGGGAGGAATGAGCAGTTCTTC.

This clonotype was picked up many times. The genes are TRBV30 and TRBJ1-2; no reliable D call. CDR3 length equals 11 residues. With 8 bases removed from V and 4 bases from J, the gap between germline ends came to 11 bases. Germline assignment: CDR1 GTSNPN and CDR2 SVGIG (reference sequence). CDR3 DNA: TGTGCCGCCTCGGACGGCTATGGCTACACCTTC. Translation: CAASDGYGYTF. Filled out from reference TRBV30 and TRBJ1-2, the complete variable domain reads SQTIHQWPATLVQPVGSPLSLECTVEGTSNPNLYWYRQAAGRGLQLLFYSVGIGQISSEVPQNLSASRPQDRQFILSSKKLLLSDSGFYLCAASDGYGYTFGSGTRLTVV.

The chain uses TRBV7-2 and TRBJ1-1, with 9 bases that match TRBD1. The ends lost 10 bases at V and 5 bases at J; junction bases unmatched: 5. Germline V CDR1 and CDR2: SGHTA, FQGNSA. This CDR3 is built from 12 residues. Written as DNA, the CDR3 is TGTGCCACAAACAGGGGGCTGACTGAAGCTTTCTTT. Protein sequence: CATNRGLTEAFF.

At least ten counts were recorded for this clonotype. The gene calls are TRBV27 and TRBJ1-2; D possibly corresponds to TRBD1 (5 bases). CDR1 is MNHEY, CDR2 SMNVEV, per germline (reference sequence). Trimming removed 5 bases at V and 8 bases at J, with 18 bases between. This CDR3 contains 14 residues. CDR3 region: CASSERDARGGYTF. CDR3 coding DNA: TGTGCCAGCAGTGAAAGGGACGCCCGGGGAGGCTACACCTTC.

This clonotype showed up just a few times. J is TRBJ2-7 and V is TRBV7-2; maybe TRBD1 (6 bases). Germline CDR1 reads SGHTA; CDR2 reads FQGNSA. The CDR3 length is 13 residues. Trimming left V 1 base short and J 6 bases short, with 10 bases between. DNA for the CDR3: TGTGCCAGCAGCTTAGGGGGGCCCGGCGAGCAGTACTTC. It codes for CASSLGGPGEQYF.

This clonotype was observed at least ten times. The J gene is TRBJ1-5, the V gene TRBV7-8; 7 bases align to TRBD1. The CDR3 runs to 16 residues. Losses at the gene ends were 2 bases for V and 1 base for J; bases not matched to a gene: 5. CDR1 is SGHVS, CDR2 FQNEAQ, per germline. The CDR3 loop is CASSLSAGGSNQPQHF. The CDR3 DNA sequence: TGTGCCAGCAGCTTAAGCGCAGGGGGAAGCAATCAGCCCCAGCATTTT.

The J gene is TRBJ2-7, the V gene TRBV29-1; D is uncertain. CDR3 length: 9 amino acids. V lost 7 bases and J 6 bases, leaving 7 bases between the germline ends. Germline V lookup: CDR1 SQVTM, CDR2 ANQGSEA. CDR3 DNA: TGCAGCGCCGGTCCCGAGCAGTACTTC. This gives the protein CSAGPEQYF.

CDR3 DNA: TGTGCCACCTATCCTCGCGCCGGCCAGAGTCTGAGGTTTCCGCAGTATTTT. It specifies CATYPRAGQSLRFPQYF. The rearrangement uses TRBV6-1 and TRBJ2-3; D gene ambiguous. V was trimmed by 10 bases and J by 10 bases, leaving 33 bases between them. CDR3 length equals 17 residues. CDR1 MNHNS and CDR2 SASEGT come from the germline V gene.

This chain joins TRBV7-9 and TRBJ2-5; the match to TRBD2 covers 7 bases. Germline V lookup: CDR1 SEHNR, CDR2 FQNEAQ (reference sequence). CDR3 length: 11 residues. The V and J ends lost 4 bases and 9 bases, in that order; junction bases with no gene match: 2. The DNA of the CDR3 is TGTGCCAGCAGCTACGGACTAGCCCAGTACTTC. This encodes CASSYGLAQYF.

The rearrangement links TRBV7-2 to TRBJ1-5, with a tentative D call TRBD1 (6 bases). CDR1 is SGHTA and CDR2 is FQGNSA in the germline V gene. The CDR3 contains 15 residues. V shed 4 bases and J shed 0 bases, with 10 bases lying between them. The CDR3: CASSWTADSNQPQHF. CDR3 bases: TGTGCCAGCAGCTGGACAGCAGATAGCAATCAGCCCCAGCATTTT.

This clonotype came up once. V and J are TRBV2 and TRBJ2-2; D is tentatively TRBD1 or TRBD2 (7 bases each). V was clipped by 4 bases and J by 6 bases, with 15 bases between them. In germline, CDR1 is SNHLY, CDR2 FYNNEI. The CDR3 totals 15 residues. The DNA of the CDR3 is TGTGCCAGCAGTGTACAGGGGAGGGATGCCGGGGAGCTGTTTTTT. It codes for CASSVQGRDAGELFF. Full variable domain (remainder filled in from reference TRBV2 and TRBJ2-2): EPEVTQTPSHQVTQMGQEVILRCVPISNHLYFYWYRQILGQKVEFLVSFYNNEISEKSEIFDDQFSVERPDGSNFTLKIRSTKLEDSAMYFCASSVQGRDAGELFFGEGSRLTVL.

There are many counts of this clonotype. This chain joins TRBV3-1 and TRBJ2-1, with 8 bases identical to TRBD1. The CDR3 length is 15 residues. The ends lost 4 bases at V and 3 bases at J; junction bases unmatched: 5. Germline V gives CDR1 LGHDT, CDR2 YNNKEL (reference sequence). CDR3 in DNA: TGTGCCAGCAGCCCTCCGGGACAGGACTACAATGAGCAGTTCTTC. This sequence encodes CASSPPGQDYNEQFF.

The J gene is TRBJ2-7, the V gene TRBV5-1, with 13 bases aligning to TRBD2. Trimming took 4 bases from V and 12 from J; bases not matched to a gene: 10. Germline CDR1 and CDR2: SGHRS and YFSETQ. This CDR3 is 14 amino acids long. The CDR3 is CASSPDTSGRAAYF. The CDR3 bases are TGCGCCAGCAGCCCGGACACTAGCGGGAGGGCCGCGTACTTC.